The 16 T cell receptor beta chains below were found in one sample sequenced in a study of blood T cell repertoires in COVID-19. TCRdb's table, derived via immunoSEQ multiplex PCR, lists solely in-frame clones and lacks some. The table includes about 200,000 clones, around 83% detected once. Sequenced: peripheral blood. The receptors were sampled from a human donor in a cohort sampled during active COVID-19.

This clone came up once. This chain joins TRBV10-1 and TRBJ2-1; no clear D. CDR1 WNHNN and CDR2 SYGVQD come from the germline V gene (reference sequence). V gave up 4 bases and J gave up 10 bases, with 11 bases separating them. This CDR3 has 12 residues. The CDR3 sequence: CASSGGVGEQFF. The CDR3 coding sequence is TGCGCCAGCAGTGGAGGTGTAGGAGAGCAGTTCTTC.

This chain joins TRBV10-2 and TRBJ2-4; D possibly corresponds to TRBD1 (6 bases). The germline gives CDR1 WSHSY, CDR2 SAAADI. CDR3 size: 17 residues. Trimming took off 1 base at V and 0 bases at J, with 13 bases between the two ends. This CDR3 reads CASSELGAVIAKNIQYF. For the CDR3, the DNA is TGCGCCAGCAGTGAGTTGGGGGCAGTCATAGCCAAAAACATTCAGTACTTC.

The genes are TRBV30 and TRBJ1-6; D may be TRBD1 (6 bases). This CDR3 region has 14 residues. Germline assignment: CDR1 GTSNPN and CDR2 SVGIG (reference sequence). The V end was cut by 4 bases, the J end by 4 bases, with 11 bases between. The CDR3 here is CAWTRQGYNSPLHF. The DNA for the CDR3 is TGTGCCTGGACTAGGCAGGGGTATAATTCACCCCTCCACTTT.

The chain uses TRBV10-3 and TRBJ2-3; D is perhaps TRBD2 (5 bases). CDR1 ENHRY and CDR2 SYGVKD come from the germline V gene. V dropped 2 bases and J dropped 2 bases, with 14 bases sitting between them. This CDR3 contains 16 residues. The CDR3 here is CAISEGLSGNTDTQYF. For the CDR3, the DNA is TGTGCCATCAGTGAGGGGTTGAGCGGAAACACAGATACGCAGTATTTT.

V gene TRBV9 combines with J gene TRBJ2-3; 12 nucleotides match TRBD2. The ends lost 0 bases at V and 10 bases at J; junction bases unmatched: 9. The CDR3 has 16 amino acids. Germline CDR1 reads SGDLS; CDR2 reads YYNGEE. CDR3 nucleotide sequence: TGTGCCAGCAGCGTAGAGGCTAGCGGGAGGGCCTGGCCGCAGTATTTT. Translating gives CASSVEASGRAWPQYF.

The gene calls are TRBV5-1 and TRBJ2-7; 8 nucleotides match TRBD2. Trimming cost V 2 bases and J 3 bases; bases outside gene matches: 7. Germline V lookup: CDR1 SGHRS, CDR2 YFSETQ. The CDR3 is made up of 15 amino acids. The CDR3 is CASSFGGAGVYEQYF. The DNA for the CDR3 is TGCGCCAGCAGCTTCGGGGGAGCGGGAGTCTACGAGCAGTACTTC.

This rearrangement joins TRBV28 to TRBJ2-2; D gene ambiguous. The V gene's germline CDR1 is MDHEN and CDR2 SYDVKM. Trimming took 2 bases from V and 0 from J, leaving 7 bases between them. The CDR3 runs to 15 residues. In nucleotides, the CDR3 is TGTGCCAGCAGTTTACCCCAGGCGAACACCGGGGAGCTGTTTTTT. It specifies CASSLPQANTGELFF.

The chain carries TRBV7-9 and TRBJ2-5; 9 bases fit TRBD1. This CDR3 region has 15 residues. J gave up 4 bases and V 5 bases, and 8 bases lay outside the gene matches. Germline assignment: CDR1 SEHNR and CDR2 FQNEAQ (reference sequence). In nucleotides, the CDR3 is TGTGCCAGCAGCGACGGACAGGGGTGGCGAGAGACCCAGTACTTC. It is translated as CASSDGQGWRETQYF.

This clone occurred a few times. This chain uses TRBV4-2 with TRBJ2-2, with 7 bases aligning to TRBD2. This CDR3 comprises 15 residues. The V gene's germline CDR1 is LGHNA and CDR2 YNFKEQ. J lost 3 bases, V lost 1 base, and 2 bases had no gene match. CDR3 DNA sequence: TGTGCCAGCAGCCAAGGGGCGGGGGACACCGGGGAGCTGTTTTTT. Protein: CASSQGAGDTGELFF.

This clone appeared a single time. This chain links TRBV7-9 with TRBJ2-1; no definite D call. With 3 bases removed from V and 4 bases from J, the gap between germline ends came to 7 bases. Per the germline V gene, CDR1 is SEHNR and CDR2 is FQNEAQ (reference sequence). There are 13 residues in the CDR3. In DNA, the CDR3 is TGTGCCAGCAGCTTGTCTGTTTACAATGAGCAGTTCTTC. Its protein product is CASSLSVYNEQFF.

V gene TRBV6-5 combines with J gene TRBJ1-6; D is possibly TRBD1 (6 bases). This CDR3 is built from 14 residues. V was trimmed by 2 bases and J by 10 bases, leaving 12 bases between them. CDR1 and CDR2 from the germline V gene are MNHEY and SVGAGI. CDR3 nucleotides: TGTGCCAGCAGTTACGTGGGGGCCGGGTCACCCCTCCACTTT. It specifies CASSYVGAGSPLHF.

The CDR3 here is CASRPGTPTGELFF. As DNA, the CDR3 is TGTGCCAGCAGGCCCGGGACTCCAACCGGGGAGCTGTTTTTT. The chain employs TRBV2 and TRBJ2-2, with a weak D call TRBD2 (6 bases). V lost 6 bases to trimming and J lost 5 bases, with 13 bases between them. Germline V gene sequence: CDR1 SNHLY, CDR2 FYNNEI. This CDR3 region has 14 residues. The whole variable domain, remainder taken from reference TRBV2 and TRBJ2-2, is EPEVTQTPSHQVTQMGQEVILRCVPISNHLYFYWYRQILGQKVEFLVSFYNNEISEKSEIFDDQFSVERPDGSNFTLKIRSTKLEDSAMYFCASRPGTPTGELFFGEGSRLTVL.

This clone was seen only a few times. The J gene is TRBJ2-7, the V gene TRBV13, with TRBD1 matching over 7 bases. After removal of 7 bases from V and 3 bases from J, the junction contained 6 bases not matched to a gene. The germline V gene encodes CDR1 PRHDT and CDR2 FYEKMQ (reference sequence). CDR3 length: 13 amino acids. CDR3 protein: CASTRDRNYEQYF. In DNA, the CDR3 is TGTGCCAGCACTAGGGACAGAAACTACGAGCAGTACTTC. Together with reference TRBV13 and TRBJ2-7, the CDR3 gives the full variable domain: AAGVIQSPRHLIKEKRETATLKCYPIPRHDTVYWYQQGPGQDPQFLISFYEKMQSDKGSIPDRFSAQQFSDYHSELNMSSLELGDSALYFCASTRDRNYEQYFGPGTRLTVT.

This rearrangement joins TRBV5-6 to TRBJ2-3, with no clear D. The V gene's germline CDR1 is SGHDT and CDR2 YYEEEE. The CDR3 totals 15 residues. Trimming removed 0 bases at V and 2 bases at J, with 10 bases between. CDR3 DNA sequence: TGTGCCAGCAGCTTGGAAGAGGTTTCCACAGATACGCAGTATTTT. Encoded protein: CASSLEEVSTDTQYF.

V gene TRBV3-1 (or the pseudogene TRBV3-2) combines with J gene TRBJ1-1; no firm D call. The CDR3 sequence is 15 residues long. Germline lookup yields CDR1 LGHDT and CDR2 YNNKEL (reference sequence). V was shortened by 6 bases and J by 6 bases, with 20 bases between the two germline ends. The CDR3 DNA is TGTGCCAGCAGTCGGGTCGAGGGTCCGGCGGCTGAAGCTTTCTTT. Amino acids: CASSRVEGPAAEAFF.

This clone came up once. This rearrangement joins TRBV3-1 (or the pseudogene TRBV3-2) to TRBJ2-1; D unresolved. V was clipped by 1 base and J by 10 bases, with 14 bases between them. The CDR3 has 14 residues. Germline V gives CDR1 LGHDT, CDR2 YNNKEL (reference sequence). The CDR3 region is CASSQVLRPREQFF. In DNA form, the CDR3 reads TGTGCCAGCAGCCAAGTTCTGCGGCCCCGGGAGCAGTTCTTC.